This T cell receptor beta chain was identified in a study of T cells of healthy individuals. Trimming stripped 2 bases from V and 3 bases from J, with 10 bases between. This CDR3 region has 14 residues. CDR1 is MDHEN, CDR2 SYDVKM, per germline. This clonotype was found a few times. One entry per CDR3 protein results from TCRdb running MiXCR on the 5' RACE reads. Among about 96,000 distinct CDR3 sequences listed, 17% were seen once. The V and J genes are TRBV28 and TRBJ1-1; D perhaps matches TRBD1 (6 bases). This TCR was recovered from a human donor in good health. This chain's CDR3 is CASSLPTGYTEAFF. The CDR3 nucleotides are TGTGCCAGCAGTTTACCCACAGGGTACACTGAAGCTTTCTTT.